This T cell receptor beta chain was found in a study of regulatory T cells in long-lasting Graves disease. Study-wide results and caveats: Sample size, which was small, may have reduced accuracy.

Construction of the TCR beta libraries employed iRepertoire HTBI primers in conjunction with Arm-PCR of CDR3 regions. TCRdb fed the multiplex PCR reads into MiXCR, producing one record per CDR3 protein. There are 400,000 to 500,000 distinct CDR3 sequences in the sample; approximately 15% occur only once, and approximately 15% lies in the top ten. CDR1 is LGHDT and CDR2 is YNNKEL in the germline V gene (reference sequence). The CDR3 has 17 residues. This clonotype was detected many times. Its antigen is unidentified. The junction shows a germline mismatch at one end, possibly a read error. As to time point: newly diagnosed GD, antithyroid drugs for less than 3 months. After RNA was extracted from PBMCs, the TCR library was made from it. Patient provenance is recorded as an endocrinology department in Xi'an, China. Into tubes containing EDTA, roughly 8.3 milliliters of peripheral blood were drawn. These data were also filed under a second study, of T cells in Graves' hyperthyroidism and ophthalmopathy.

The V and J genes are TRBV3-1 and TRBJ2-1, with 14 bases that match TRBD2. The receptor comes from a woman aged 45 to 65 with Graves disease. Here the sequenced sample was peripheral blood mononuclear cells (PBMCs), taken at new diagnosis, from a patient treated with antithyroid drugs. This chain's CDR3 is CASSQPPGLAGESTKIF. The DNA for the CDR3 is TGTGCCAGCAGCCAACCTCCGGGACTAGCGGGAGAAAGTACTAAGATCTTC.